The next 23 T cell receptor beta chains were all read from a single sample in a study of blood T cell repertoires in COVID-19. Here immunoSEQ multiplex PCR was the method, and the copy in TCRdb shows in-frame clones only, minus some. The table has under 300,000 clones, 80% to 85% seen once. Sample: peripheral blood. All receptors derive from a woman between 55 and 75 years old with active or convalescent COVID-19.

Worth noting for this clone: An end of the junction does not agree with germline; a read error may underlie this. Other DNA sequences in the sample encode the same CDR3. The chain is built from TRBV18 and TRBJ2-7; D might be TRBD2 (6 bases). The germline V gene has CDR1 KGHSH and CDR2 LQKENI. CDR3 length: 13 residues. CDR3 nucleotides: TGTGCTAGCTCACCATGGCAGGGAGGCGAGCAGTACTTC. Translation gives CASSPWQGGEQYF.

This chain connects TRBV30 to TRBJ1-2; possibly TRBD1 for D (5 bases). The ends were cut back, 0 bases at V and 7 bases at J, with 18 bases in the middle. CDR1 and CDR2 (germline): GTSNPN, SVGIG (reference sequence). CDR3 size: 15 residues. CDR3 in amino acids: CAWSVPPQGSRGYTF. CDR3 bases: TGTGCCTGGAGTGTCCCACCTCAGGGCAGTCGTGGCTACACCTTC.

This sequence joins TRBV24-1 and TRBJ1-2; 9 bases line up with TRBD1. CDR3 length: 13 amino acids. After removal of 6 bases from V and 5 bases from J, the junction contained 3 bases not matched to a gene. Germline V gene sequence: CDR1 KGHDR, CDR2 SFDVKD. The CDR3 is CATSTGQGYGYTF. CDR3 DNA sequence: TGTGCCACCAGTACGGGACAGGGATATGGCTACACCTTC.

The chain uses TRBV6-5 and TRBJ1-3; no clear D. V lost 10 bases and J lost 4, with 14 bases in between. Germline lookup yields CDR1 MNHEY and CDR2 SVGAGI. The CDR3 consists of 13 residues. DNA for the CDR3: TGTGCCACCTTAGTCCATATCGGAAACACCATATATTTT. This encodes CATLVHIGNTIYF.

This clone appeared once. This chain links TRBV5-4 with TRBJ1-2, with D maybe TRBD1 (5 bases). The germline CDR1 and CDR2 sequences are SGHNT and YYREEE (reference sequence). Between the trimmed V and J ends, which lost 0 bases and 3 bases, there was a span of 9 bases. The CDR3 extends over 14 amino acids. CDR3 sequence reads: CASSLEQGYYGYTF. CDR3 nucleotides: TGTGCCAGCAGCTTGGAGCAGGGCTACTATGGCTACACCTTC.

J is TRBJ1-6 and V is TRBV29-1; TRBD1 might be the D (5 bases). V was clipped by 4 bases and J by 8 bases, with 12 bases between them. The CDR3 covers 13 residues. In germline, CDR1 is SQVTM, CDR2 ANQGSEA. CDR3 in DNA: TGCAGCGTTGGGGGGGACCCGGATTCACCCCTCCACTTT. It yields the protein CSVGGDPDSPLHF.

V usage is TRBV6-2 or TRBV6-3 and J usage is TRBJ2-3, with D possibly TRBD2 on 6 matching bases. Germline V gene lookup returns CDR1 MNHEY and CDR2 SVGEGT. Between the trimmed V and J ends, which lost 2 bases and 3 bases, there was a span of 9 bases. CDR3 size: 14 residues. CDR3 nucleotide sequence: TGTGCCAGCAGTTACGACGGGAGTACAGATACGCAGTATTTT. Its protein is CASSYDGSTDTQYF.

The chain combines TRBV2 with TRBJ2-5; 7 bases map to TRBD1. Germline V lookup: CDR1 SNHLY, CDR2 FYNNEI. J gave up 2 bases and V 6 bases, and 6 bases lay outside the gene matches. This CDR3 has 14 residues. The CDR3 coding sequence is TGTGCCAGCAGAAGACCGGGACAGCAAGAGACCCAGTACTTC. Its translation: CASRRPGQQETQYF.

This clone was counted between two and nine times. The chain has TRBV27 and TRBJ1-6; tentatively, D is TRBD1 (6 bases). V lost 6 bases to trimming and J lost 3 bases, with 12 bases between them. The CDR3 totals 15 residues. Germline CDR1 and CDR2: MNHEY and SMNVEV (reference sequence). The DNA for the CDR3 is TGTGCCAGCAGCTTCGGGACAAGCTATAATTCACCCCTCCACTTT. Translating gives CASSFGTSYNSPLHF.

The chain couples TRBV27 to TRBJ1-1, with a tentative D call TRBD1 (6 bases). The CDR3 consists of 14 residues. V dropped 3 bases and J dropped 0 bases, with 8 bases sitting between them. CDR1 is MNHEY and CDR2 is SMNVEV in the germline V gene (reference sequence). The CDR3 coding sequence is TGTGCCAGCAGTTTGGGACACCTGAACACTGAAGCTTTCTTT. Translation: CASSLGHLNTEAFF.

The chain joins TRBV9 to TRBJ2-7; 15 bases are shared with TRBD2. The V segment lost 4 bases and the J segment 0 bases; nucleotides outside the gene matches: 8. CDR1 and CDR2 (germline): SGDLS, YYNGEE. CDR3 length equals 18 residues. CDR3 DNA: TGTGCCAGCAGCCCCGGGACTAGCGGGGGGTTCAGCTCCTACGAGCAGTACTTC. Protein: CASSPGTSGGFSSYEQYF.

This chain links TRBV6-2 or TRBV6-3 with TRBJ2-7; possibly TRBD1 for D (5 bases). Germline lookup yields CDR1 MNHEY and CDR2 SVGEGT. Between the trimmed V and J ends, which lost 5 bases and 4 bases, there was a span of 18 bases. The CDR3 loop spans 15 amino acids. The CDR3 DNA sequence: TGTGCCAGCAGTGGCTTCGGAAGGGGCCGGTACGAGCAGTACTTC. Its translation: CASSGFGRGRYEQYF.

CDR3 sequence reads: CASSIQRNYGYTF. CDR3 nucleotide sequence: TGTGCCAGTAGTATACAGCGGAACTATGGCTACACCTTC. The chain links TRBV19 to TRBJ1-2, with D unclear. The germline V gene has CDR1 LNHDA and CDR2 SQIVND (reference sequence). The CDR3 is made up of 13 amino acids. V was shortened by 2 bases and J by 2 bases, with 6 bases between the two germline ends.

CDR3 nucleotide sequence: TGTGCCTATGACAGGGGGAGGACAGATACGCAGTATTTT. It yields the protein CAYDRGRTDTQYF. The chain links TRBV30 to TRBJ2-3; the match to TRBD1 covers 9 bases. V lost 7 bases to trimming and J lost 3 bases; unmatched junction nucleotides: 5. CDR1 GTSNPN and CDR2 SVGIG come from the germline V gene (reference sequence). The CDR3 sequence is 13 residues long.

The V call is TRBV5-1, the J call TRBJ2-1; possibly TRBD1 for D (7 bases). The CDR3 has 16 residues. The V end was cut by 0 bases, the J end by 0 bases, with 10 bases between. CDR1 is SGHRS, CDR2 YFSETQ, per germline. CDR3 amino acids: CASSLARDSSYNEQFF. In DNA, the CDR3 is TGCGCCAGCAGCTTGGCGCGGGACAGCTCCTACAATGAGCAGTTCTTC.

J is TRBJ2-5 and V is TRBV3-1 (or the pseudogene TRBV3-2); TRBD1 is a possible D gene (5 bases). The CDR3 has 12 residues. V lost 4 bases, J lost 7 bases, and 10 bases lay in between. Per the germline V gene, CDR1 is LGHDT and CDR2 is YNNKEL (reference sequence). This CDR3 reads CASSPQGRTQYF. Here the CDR3 DNA reads TGTGCCAGCAGCCCCCAGGGCCGGACCCAGTACTTC.

The sample holds many counts of this clone. The chain couples TRBV9 to TRBJ2-3, with 15 bases that match TRBD2. The CDR3 sequence is 21 residues long. J gave up 0 bases and V 1 base, and 12 bases lay outside the gene matches. Germline loops: CDR1 SGDLS, CDR2 YYNGEE. CDR3 nucleotides: TGTGCCAGCAGCGTAAGAGTTTGGGGACTAGCGGGGGGCTTGAGCACAGATACGCAGTATTTT. Its protein is CASSVRVWGLAGGLSTDTQYF.

The chain links TRBV11-2 to TRBJ2-3; 16 bases fit TRBD2. Germline CDR1 and CDR2: SGHAT and FQNNGV. Trimming removed 3 bases from V and 6 bases from J; junction bases left unmatched: 9. The CDR3 runs 18 residues. In DNA, the CDR3 is TGTGCCAGCAGCTTTTTGGGACTAGCGGGGGGGCCGGGGGATACGCAGTATTTT. It is translated as CASSFLGLAGGPGDTQYF.

The CDR3 DNA reads as TGTGCCTCTCGAGACGGGGGTTTGGAAGGCTACACCTTC. The encoded protein is CASRDGGLEGYTF. The J gene is TRBJ1-2, the V gene TRBV10-3; D may be TRBD1 (5 bases). In germline, CDR1 is ENHRY, CDR2 SYGVKD. Trimming removed 11 bases at V and 8 bases at J, with 21 bases between. The CDR3 is made up of 13 amino acids.

The chain combines TRBV12-3 or TRBV12-4 with TRBJ2-7, with 8 bases aligning to TRBD1. The V and J ends lost 6 bases and 4 bases, in that order; junction bases with no gene match: 2. The CDR3 runs 12 residues. The CDR3 DNA is TGTGCCAGCAGGGGACAGGCGTACGAGCAGTACTTC. It yields the protein CASRGQAYEQYF.

V is TRBV13 and J is TRBJ1-1; TRBD1 is a possible D gene (6 bases). Germline-derived CDR1 and CDR2 are PRHDT and FYEKMQ (reference sequence). This CDR3 spans 15 amino acids. Trimming removed 2 bases from V and 0 bases from J, with 10 bases in between. The DNA for the CDR3 is TGTGCCAGCAGCTTATGGGGGCAGATGAACACTGAAGCTTTCTTT. Residues: CASSLWGQMNTEAFF.

This sequence joins TRBV19 and TRBJ2-7; the match to TRBD2 covers 11 bases. The CDR3 is made up of 16 amino acids. V lost 9 bases and J lost 5; bases outside the gene matches: 15. Germline loops: CDR1 LNHDA, CDR2 SQIVND (reference sequence). The CDR3 region has the DNA TGTGCCAGCCGACTTAGTAGCGGGGGGGCGTCTCACGAGCAGTACTTC. It is translated as CASRLSSGGASHEQYF. The full variable domain, with the rest looked up from reference TRBV19 and TRBJ2-7, is DGGITQSPKYLFRKEGQNVTLSCEQNLNHDAMYWYRQDPGQGLRLIYYSQIVNDFQKGDIAEGYSVSREKKESFPLTVTSAQKNPTAFYLCASRLSSGGASHEQYFGPGTRLTVT.

J is TRBJ1-4 and V is TRBV5-1; TRBD1 might be the D (5 bases). Germline values: CDR1 SGHRS, CDR2 YFSETQ. This CDR3 is 14 amino acids long. The V end was cut by 4 bases, the J end by 5 bases, with 12 bases between. CDR3: CASSGGTPNEKLFF. For the CDR3, the DNA is TGCGCCAGCAGCGGCGGGACTCCCAATGAAAAACTGTTTTTT.